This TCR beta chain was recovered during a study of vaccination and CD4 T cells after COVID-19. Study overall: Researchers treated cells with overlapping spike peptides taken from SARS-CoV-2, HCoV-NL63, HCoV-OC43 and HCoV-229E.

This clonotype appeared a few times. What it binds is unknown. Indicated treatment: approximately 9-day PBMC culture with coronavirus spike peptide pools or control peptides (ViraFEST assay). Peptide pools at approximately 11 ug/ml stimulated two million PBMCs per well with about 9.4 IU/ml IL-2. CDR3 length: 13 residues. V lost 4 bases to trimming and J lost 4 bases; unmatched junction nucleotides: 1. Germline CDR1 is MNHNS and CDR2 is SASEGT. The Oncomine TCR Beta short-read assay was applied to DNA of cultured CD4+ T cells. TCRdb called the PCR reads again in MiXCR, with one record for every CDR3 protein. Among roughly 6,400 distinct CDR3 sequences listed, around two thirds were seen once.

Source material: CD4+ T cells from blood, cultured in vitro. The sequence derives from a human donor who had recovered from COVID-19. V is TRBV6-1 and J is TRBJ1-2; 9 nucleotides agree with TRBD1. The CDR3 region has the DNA TGTGCCAGCAGTGGGGGACAGGGCTATGGCTACACCTTC. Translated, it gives CASSGGQGYGYTF.